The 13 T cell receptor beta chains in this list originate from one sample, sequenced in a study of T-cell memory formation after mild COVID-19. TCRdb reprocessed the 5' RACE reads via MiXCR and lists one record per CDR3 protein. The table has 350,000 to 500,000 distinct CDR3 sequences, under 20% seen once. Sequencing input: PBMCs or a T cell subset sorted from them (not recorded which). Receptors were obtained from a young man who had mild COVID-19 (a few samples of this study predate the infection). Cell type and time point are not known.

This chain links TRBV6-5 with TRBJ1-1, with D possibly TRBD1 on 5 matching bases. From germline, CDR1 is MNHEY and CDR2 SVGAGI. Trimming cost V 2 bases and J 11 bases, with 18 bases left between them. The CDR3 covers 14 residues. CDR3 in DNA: TGTGCCAGCAGTTACGGGGGGGACGCGGGTAGGGCTTTCTTT. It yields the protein CASSYGGDAGRAFF.

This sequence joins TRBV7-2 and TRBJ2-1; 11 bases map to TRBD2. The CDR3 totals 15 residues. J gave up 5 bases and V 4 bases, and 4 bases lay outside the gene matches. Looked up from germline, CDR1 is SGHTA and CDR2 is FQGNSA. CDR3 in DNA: TGTGCCAGCAGCTCCCCGGGACTAGCGGACAATGAGCAGTTCTTC. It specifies CASSSPGLADNEQFF. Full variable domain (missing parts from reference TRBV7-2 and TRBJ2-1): GAGVSQSPSNKVTEKGKDVELRCDPISGHTALYWYRQSLGQGLEFLIYFQGNSAPDKSGLPSDRFSAERTGGSVSTLTIQRTQQEDSAVYLCASSSPGLADNEQFFGPGTRLTVL.

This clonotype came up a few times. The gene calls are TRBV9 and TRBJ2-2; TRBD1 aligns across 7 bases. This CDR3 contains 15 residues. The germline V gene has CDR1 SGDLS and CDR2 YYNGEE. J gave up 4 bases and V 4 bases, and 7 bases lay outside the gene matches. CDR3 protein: CASSLDRVSTGELFF. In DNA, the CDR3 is TGTGCCAGCAGCCTAGACAGGGTTAGCACCGGGGAGCTGTTTTTT.

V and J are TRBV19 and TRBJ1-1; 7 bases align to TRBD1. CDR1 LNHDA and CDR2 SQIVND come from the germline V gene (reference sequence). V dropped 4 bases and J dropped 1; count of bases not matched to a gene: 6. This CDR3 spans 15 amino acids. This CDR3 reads CASSTRDRGNTEAFF. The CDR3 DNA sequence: TGTGCCAGTAGTACCAGGGACAGAGGGAACACTGAAGCTTTCTTT.

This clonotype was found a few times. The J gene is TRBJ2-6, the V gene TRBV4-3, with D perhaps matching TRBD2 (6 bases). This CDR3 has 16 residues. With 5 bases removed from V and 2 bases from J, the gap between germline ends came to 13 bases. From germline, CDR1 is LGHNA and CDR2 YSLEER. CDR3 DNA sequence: TGCGCCAGCAGCGCAAGGACGGGAGCTGGGGCCAACGTCCTGACTTTC. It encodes CASSARTGAGANVLTF.

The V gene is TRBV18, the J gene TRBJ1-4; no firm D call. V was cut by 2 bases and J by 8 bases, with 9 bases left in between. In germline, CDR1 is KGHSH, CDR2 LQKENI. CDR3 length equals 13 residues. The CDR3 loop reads CASSPSLAEKLFF. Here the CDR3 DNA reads TGTGCCAGCTCACCATCCCTTGCGGAAAAACTGTTTTTT.

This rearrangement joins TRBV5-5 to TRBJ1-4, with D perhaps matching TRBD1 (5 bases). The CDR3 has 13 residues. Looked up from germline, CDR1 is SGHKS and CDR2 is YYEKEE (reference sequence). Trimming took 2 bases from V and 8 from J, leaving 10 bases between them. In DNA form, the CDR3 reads TGTGCCAGCAGCTTATATGGGGGGGAAAAACTGTTTTTT. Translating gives CASSLYGGEKLFF.

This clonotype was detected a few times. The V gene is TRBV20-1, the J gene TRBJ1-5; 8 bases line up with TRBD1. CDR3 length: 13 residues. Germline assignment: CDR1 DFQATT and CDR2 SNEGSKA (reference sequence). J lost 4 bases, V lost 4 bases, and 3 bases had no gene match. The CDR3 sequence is CSATTGENQPQHF. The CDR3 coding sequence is TGCAGTGCTACGACAGGGGAAAATCAGCCCCAGCATTTT.

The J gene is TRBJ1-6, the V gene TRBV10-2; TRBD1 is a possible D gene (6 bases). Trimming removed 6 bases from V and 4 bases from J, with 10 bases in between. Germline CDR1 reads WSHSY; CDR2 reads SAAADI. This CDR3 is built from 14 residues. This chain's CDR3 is CASRADRYNSPLHF. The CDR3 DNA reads TGCGCCAGCAGAGCGGACAGATATAATTCACCCCTCCACTTT.

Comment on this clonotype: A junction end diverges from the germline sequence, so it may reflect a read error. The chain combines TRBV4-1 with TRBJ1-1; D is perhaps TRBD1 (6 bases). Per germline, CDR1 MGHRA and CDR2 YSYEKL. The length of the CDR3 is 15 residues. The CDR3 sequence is CASRQVGQGRIEAFF. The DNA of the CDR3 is TGCGCCAGCAGACAAGTAGGGCAGGGGCGTATAGAAGCTTTCTTT.

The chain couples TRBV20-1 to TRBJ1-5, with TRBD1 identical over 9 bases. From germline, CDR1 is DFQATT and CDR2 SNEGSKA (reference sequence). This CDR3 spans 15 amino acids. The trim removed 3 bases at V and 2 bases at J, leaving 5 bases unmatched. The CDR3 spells CSASRGQGRNQPQHF. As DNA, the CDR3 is TGCAGTGCTAGCCGGGGACAGGGACGCAATCAGCCCCAGCATTTT.

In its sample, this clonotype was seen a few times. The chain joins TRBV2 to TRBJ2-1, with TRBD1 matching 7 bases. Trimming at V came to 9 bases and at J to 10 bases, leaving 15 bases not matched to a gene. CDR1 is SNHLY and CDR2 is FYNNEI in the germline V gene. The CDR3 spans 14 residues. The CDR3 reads CASPARQGTSEQFF. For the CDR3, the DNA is TGTGCCAGTCCTGCCCGACAGGGTACGTCGGAGCAGTTCTTC.

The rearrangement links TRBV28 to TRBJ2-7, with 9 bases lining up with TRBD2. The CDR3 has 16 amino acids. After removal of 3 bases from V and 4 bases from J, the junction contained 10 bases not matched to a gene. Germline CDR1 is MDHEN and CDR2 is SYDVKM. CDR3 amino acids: CASSFGLAGKKYEQYV. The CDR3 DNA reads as TGTGCCAGCAGTTTTGGGCTAGCGGGAAAAAAGTACGAGCAGTACGTC.